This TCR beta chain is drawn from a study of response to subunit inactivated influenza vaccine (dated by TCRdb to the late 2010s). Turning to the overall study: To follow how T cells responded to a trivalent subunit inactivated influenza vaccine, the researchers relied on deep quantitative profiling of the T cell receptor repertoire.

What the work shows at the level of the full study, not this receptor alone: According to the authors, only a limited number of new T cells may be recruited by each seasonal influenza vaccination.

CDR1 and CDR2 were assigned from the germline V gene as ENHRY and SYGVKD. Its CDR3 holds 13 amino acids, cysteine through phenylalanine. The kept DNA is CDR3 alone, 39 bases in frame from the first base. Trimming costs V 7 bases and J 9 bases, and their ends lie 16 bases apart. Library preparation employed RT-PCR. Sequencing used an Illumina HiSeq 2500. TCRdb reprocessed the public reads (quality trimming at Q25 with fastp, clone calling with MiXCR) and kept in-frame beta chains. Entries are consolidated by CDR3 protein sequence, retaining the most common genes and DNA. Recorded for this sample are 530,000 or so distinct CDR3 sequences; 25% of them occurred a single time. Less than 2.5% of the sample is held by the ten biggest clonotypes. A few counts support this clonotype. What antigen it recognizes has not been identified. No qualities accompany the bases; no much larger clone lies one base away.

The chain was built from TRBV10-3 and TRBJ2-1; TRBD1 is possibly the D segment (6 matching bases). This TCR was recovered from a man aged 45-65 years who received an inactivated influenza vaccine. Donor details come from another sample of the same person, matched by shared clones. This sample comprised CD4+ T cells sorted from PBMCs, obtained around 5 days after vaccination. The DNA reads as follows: TGTGCCATCAAAGGGGGAGCCCCGGTTGAGCAGTTCTTC. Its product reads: CAIKGGAPVEQFF.